These 4 T cell receptor beta chains originate from one sample sequenced in a study of beta chain features in type 1 diabetes. These receptors have no identified antigens. The authors reverse transcribed all of the isolated RNA, so sequencing captured expressed TCRB transcripts. Sequencing was performed with immunoSEQ multiplex PCR; in TCRdb, only in-frame clones are kept and a portion is missing. Here the sample spans about 370,000 clones, around a tenth being singletons. Study-level points and caveats: Among all four CD4+ subsets, Type 1 diabetes patients had TCRB CDR3s that were moderately but significantly shorter.

The specimen sequenced was central memory CD4+ T cells from blood. The receptors were gathered from a man aged 25-45 years with type 1 diabetes.

The chain carries TRBV7-2 and TRBJ2-7, with 8 bases that match TRBD1. The CDR3 runs to 17 residues. Germline V gene data show CDR1 as SGHTA and CDR2 as FQGNSA. The trim removed 1 base at V and 3 bases at J, leaving 11 bases unmatched. The CDR3 DNA follows: TGTGCCAGCAGCTTAGGCGGCAGGGGGCCCGATAGCTACGAGCAGTACTTC. Protein sequence: CASSLGGRGPDSYEQYF.

There are a few counts of this clone. The junction shows a germline mismatch at one end, possibly a read error. V usage is TRBV10-3 and J usage is TRBJ2-2; either TRBD1 or TRBD2 may supply D (6 bases each). In germline, CDR1 is ENHRY, CDR2 SYGVKD. The CDR3 consists of 15 residues. CDR3 sequence reads: CAITGLGGNAGELFF. CDR3 nucleotide sequence: TGTGCCATCACCGGTCTAGGGGGGAACGCCGGGGAGCTGTTTTTT.

The rearrangement uses TRBV6-5 and TRBJ1-1; D unclear. V was trimmed by 2 bases and J by 0 bases, leaving 7 bases between them. From germline, CDR1 is MNHEY and CDR2 SVGAGI. This CDR3 is built from 14 residues. The CDR3: CASSYHTLNTEAFF. Here the CDR3 DNA reads TGTGCCAGCAGTTACCATACACTGAACACTGAAGCTTTCTTT.

About this clone: This probably arose from a read error, given a far larger clone one base away. Other DNA sequences within the sample encode an identical CDR3. This chain uses TRBV5-4 with TRBJ2-7; TRBD1 might be the D (6 bases). V lost 1 base and J lost 2, with 7 bases in between. The CDR3 is 13 amino acids. Per the germline V gene, CDR1 is SGHNT and CDR2 is YYREEE (reference sequence). CDR3 region: CASSLTGTYEQYF. The CDR3 DNA is TGTGCCAGCAGCTTGACAGGGACCTACGAGCAGTACTTC.